These T cell receptor beta chains were read from a single sample in a study of cytomegalovirus exposure and HLA in healthy donors. Sequencing used immunoSEQ multiplex PCR; TCRdb keeps in-frame clones, though not all of them. The sample yields some 130,000 clones, 66% seen once. The sample comprised PBMCs. All receptors derive from a human donor in good health. The conserved cysteine and the conserved F or W are not part of the CDR3 here.

V gene,J gene,CDR3 protein
TRBV28,TRBJ2-7,ASSLYSSGLVYEQY
TRBV5-6,TRBJ2-1,ASSRRTSVSYNEQF
TRBV18,TRBJ2-7,ASSLGQDYEQY
TRBV2,TRBJ2-5,ASRPDSQETQY
TRBV9,TRBJ2-5,ASSVLDRGETQY
TRBV29-1,TRBJ2-1,SVDGGLLSYNEQF
TRBV5-1,TRBJ2-1,ASSLGLNNEQF
TRBV28,TRBJ2-5,ASSPPGLEKETQY
TRBV7-2,TRBJ2-1,ASSFGGGPGYNEQF
TRBV28,TRBJ2-7,ASSFHERGPLYEQY
TRBV6-1,TRBJ1-2,ASSEGQGRGYGYT
TRBV19,TRBJ2-7,ASSTGLAGGHYEQY
TRBV18,TRBJ1-2,ASSPRRGDYGYT
TRBV4-1,TRBJ2-7,ASSQGGPIGEQY
TRBV7-9,TRBJ2-1,ASSQGQYNEQF
TRBV10-2,TRBJ1-1,ASSESGDTEAF
TRBV5-6,TRBJ2-1,ASSLGRVIREGLINEQF
TRBV6-5,TRBJ1-5,ASTSTEEAQPQH
TRBV20-1,TRBJ1-1,SAYTGALAF
TRBV5-1,TRBJ1-3,ASSLARDRDGVGNTIY
TRBV27,TRBJ2-1,ASSARGQGGNEQF
TRBV13,TRBJ1-1,ASSPGTGLMNTEAF